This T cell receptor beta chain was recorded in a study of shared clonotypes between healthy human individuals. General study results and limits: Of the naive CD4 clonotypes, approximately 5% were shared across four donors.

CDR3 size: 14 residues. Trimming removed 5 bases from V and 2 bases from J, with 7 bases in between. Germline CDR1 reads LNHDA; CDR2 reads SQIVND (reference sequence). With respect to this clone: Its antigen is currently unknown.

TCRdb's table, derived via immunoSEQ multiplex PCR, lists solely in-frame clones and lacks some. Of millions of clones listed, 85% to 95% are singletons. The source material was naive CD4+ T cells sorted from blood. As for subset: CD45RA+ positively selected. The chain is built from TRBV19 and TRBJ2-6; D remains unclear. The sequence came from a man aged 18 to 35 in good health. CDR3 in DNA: TGTGCCAGTAGTGAGATTGCTGGGGCCAACGTCCTGACTTTC. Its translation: CASSEIAGANVLTF. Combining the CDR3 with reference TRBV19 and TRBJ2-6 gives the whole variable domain DGGITQSPKYLFRKEGQNVTLSCEQNLNHDAMYWYRQDPGQGLRLIYYSQIVNDFQKGDIAEGYSVSREKKESFPLTVTSAQKNPTAFYLCASSEIAGANVLTFGAGSRLTVL.